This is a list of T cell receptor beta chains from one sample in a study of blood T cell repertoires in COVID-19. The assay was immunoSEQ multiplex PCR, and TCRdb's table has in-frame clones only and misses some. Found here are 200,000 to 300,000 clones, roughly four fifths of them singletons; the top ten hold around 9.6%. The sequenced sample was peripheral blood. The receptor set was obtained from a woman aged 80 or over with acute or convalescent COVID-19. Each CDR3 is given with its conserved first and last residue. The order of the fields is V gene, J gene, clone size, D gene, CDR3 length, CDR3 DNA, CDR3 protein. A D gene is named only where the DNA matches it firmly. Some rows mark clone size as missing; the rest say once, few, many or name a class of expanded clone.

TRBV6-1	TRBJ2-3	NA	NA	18	TGTGCCAGCAGTGCTACCCTCGGGGGGCCCTCCCGCACAGATACGCAGTATTTT	CASSATLGGPSRTDTQYF
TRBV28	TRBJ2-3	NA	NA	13	TGTGCCAGCAAGAGGGGGGGAACAGATACGCAGTATTTT	CASKRGGTDTQYF
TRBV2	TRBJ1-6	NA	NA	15	TGTGCCAGCAGTGACCTGCAGGGATATAATTCACCCCTCCACTTT	CASSDLQGYNSPLHF
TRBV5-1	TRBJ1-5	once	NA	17	TGCGCCAGCAGCTTAACAGCATTGGCAGGGGTCGGTCAGCCCCAGCATTTT	CASSLTALAGVGQPQHF
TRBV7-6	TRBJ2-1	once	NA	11	TGTGCCAGCAGCCTGTCGAATGAGCAGTTCTTC	CASSLSNEQFF
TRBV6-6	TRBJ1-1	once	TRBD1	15	TGTGCCAGCAGCCGGGGACAGGGTTTGAACACTGAAGCTTTCTTT	CASSRGQGLNTEAFF
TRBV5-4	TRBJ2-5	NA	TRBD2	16	TGTGCCAGCAGCTTGAGGGCTAGCGGGGGGCTAGAGACCCAGTACTTC	CASSLRASGGLETQYF
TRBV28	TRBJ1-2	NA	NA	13	TGTGCCAGCAGTACCGGGACACAGTATGGCTACACCTTC	CASSTGTQYGYTF
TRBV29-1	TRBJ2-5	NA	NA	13	TGCAGCGTTGAGGTAGCGAGGAAAGAGACCCAGTACTTC	CSVEVARKETQYF
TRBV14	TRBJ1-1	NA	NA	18	TGTGCCAGCAGCCAAGATTCAGGGATAGGGGTGTGGAACACTGAAGCTTTCTTT	CASSQDSGIGVWNTEAFF
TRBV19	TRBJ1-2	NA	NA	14	TGTGCCAGTAACTCCGGGACTGACAGATATGGCTACACCTTC	CASNSGTDRYGYTF
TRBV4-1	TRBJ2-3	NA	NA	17	TGCGCCAGCAGCCAAGGGGGGAGGGGGTCTATCGGGGATACGCAGTATTTT	CASSQGGRGSIGDTQYF
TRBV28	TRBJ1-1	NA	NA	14	TGTGCCAGCAGTTTAAGTTTCCGAGAGACTGAAGCTTTCTTT	CASSLSFRETEAFF
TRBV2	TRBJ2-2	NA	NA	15	TGTGCCAGCAGTGCGGAGGGGGCGACCACCGGGGAGCTGTTTTTT	CASSAEGATTGELFF
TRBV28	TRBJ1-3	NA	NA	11	TGTGCCGCACAGGATAGAAACACCATATATTTT	CAAQDRNTIYF
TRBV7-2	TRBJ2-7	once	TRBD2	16	TGTGCCAGCAGCTTAGCCCCTAGCGGGGGTTCCTACGAGCAGTACTTC	CASSLAPSGGSYEQYF
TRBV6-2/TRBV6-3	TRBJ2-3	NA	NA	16	TGTGCCAGCAGTCCCCGGCAGGCAGGCCGTAGGGATACGCAGTATTTT	CASSPRQAGRRDTQYF
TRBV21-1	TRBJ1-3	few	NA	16	TGTGCCAGCAGCAGAAACAGGCCCCTACTTGGAAACACCATATATTTT	CASSRNRPLLGNTIYF